A single sample is the source of the 2 T cell receptor beta chains below, sequenced in a study of regulatory T cells in long-lasting Graves disease. With iRepertoire HTBI primers and Arm-PCR of CDR3 regions, TCR beta libraries were built. TCRdb ran MiXCR on the multiplex PCR reads and lists one entry per CDR3 protein. The sample records around 400,000 distinct CDR3 sequences, roughly 16% being singletons. Documented time point: newly diagnosed GD, antithyroid drugs for less than 3 months. RNA extracted from PBMCs served as the sequencing template. Here the sequenced sample was peripheral blood mononuclear cells (PBMCs), taken at new diagnosis, from a patient treated with antithyroid drugs. These TCRs come from a female donor with Graves disease.

The rearrangement joins TRBV11-3 to TRBJ2-3; D possibly corresponds to TRBD1 (6 bases). The CDR3 sequence is 11 residues long. The germline V and J ends were trimmed by 6 bases and 9 bases, with 10 bases remaining between them. The germline V gene has CDR1 SGHNT and CDR2 YENEEA. The CDR3 protein is CASSQDRTQYF. CDR3 nucleotide sequence: TGTGCCAGCAGTCAAGACAGGACGCAGTATTTT.

This clonotype has at least ten counts. This chain joins TRBV20-1 and TRBJ1-1; D may be TRBD1 (6 bases). This CDR3 has 15 residues. With 3 bases removed from V and 0 bases from J, the gap between germline ends came to 14 bases. The germline V gene has CDR1 DFQATT and CDR2 SNEGSKA (reference sequence). The CDR3 reads CSARNREGLNTEAFF. CDR3 nucleotides: TGCAGTGCTAGGAACAGGGAGGGGCTGAACACTGAAGCTTTCTTT.